The TCR beta chain described here comes from a study of identical twins listed by TCRdb under 2016. Background for the entire study: To test whether fetal clonotypes persist, the study used deep sequencing on TCR alpha and beta repertoires from monozygotic twins, unrelated adults of various ages, and cord blood. To rule out contamination, the twin experiments were replicated at different times with different library preparation protocols. Summary of the overall study and its limitations: Fewer insertions were carried by abundant cord blood beta clonotypes, a similar but weaker trend appeared in young adult naive repertoires, and no such trend appeared in memory repertoires. Because the same donors could not be followed over many years, the conclusions relied on cross-sectional statistical analysis. In monozygotic twins, out-of-frame TCR alpha sharing was systematically underestimated by recombination models, although the models agreed with sharing between unrelated individuals. Out-of-frame TCR alpha sequences shared between twins showed an excess of low generation-probability sequences compared with coincidental sharing between unrelated individuals. Zero-insertion analyses could be partly confounded by invariant T cells such as MAIT and iNKT, though diverse VJ usage argued against such confounding for most clonotypes. A weaker excess of twin sharing was found in beta out-of-frame sequences because the signal-to-noise ratio was lowered by fewer shared sequences.

As for this clonotype: Its antigen is currently not known. No base-level quality is on record; no much larger clone is a single base apart.

Every donor in the study was a healthy Caucasian. Three pairs of female monozygotic twins, all aged about 18 to 29 years, made up the twin cohort. The RNA used for TCR libraries was isolated from peripheral blood mononuclear cells. Per the germline V gene (reference sequence), DFQATT is the CDR1 and SNEGSKA is the CDR2. V ends up 3 bases short and J 6 bases short, with an unmatched junction base count of 8. CDR3 length: 15 amino acids, cysteine to phenylalanine. Only the CDR3 region is kept as DNA, spanning 45 bases read in frame from base 1. Libraries came from 5' RACE. The sequencer listed for this sample is Illumina HiSeq 2000. A universal primer binding site was added through template switching, and the final cDNA carried a unique molecular identifier so that TCR cDNA molecules could be counted accurately. Specific primers in the conserved constant-segment region were used to synthesize first-strand cDNA for TCR alpha and beta chains. To control for contamination, every cDNA library carried two barcodes: a SMART-Mk sample barcode plus Illumina barcodes. TruSeq adapter sequences and Illumina sample barcodes were added in two successive PCR steps. Sequencing of the TCR alpha and beta cDNA libraries was done on the Illumina HiSeq platform using custom primers. From the authors' description of their analysis: MiGEC processed the raw reads to extract unique molecular identifiers, while MiXCR was used to determine the CDR3 positions. For each individual, recombination models were inferred using an EM algorithm with the repgenHMM and IGoR tools. The analysis of shared clonotypes was done with the tcR package in R, with sharing normalized by the product of cloneset sizes. To study raw recombination free of thymic and clonal selection effects, out-of-frame nonproductive sequences were analyzed. The public sequencing data were trimmed at Q25 with fastp and processed into clonotypes with MiXCR by TCRdb, which kept only in-frame beta chains. Each entry merges the rows of one CDR3 protein and shows their most common DNA and genes. TCRdb's processing, not the authors', yielded these V and J calls. This sample has 450,000 to 650,000 distinct CDR3 sequences in its table, and 9.6% of those were observed once. The ten largest clones capture 3% of the sample.

Separately, the same data were catalogued under a study of yellow fever vaccine responses in identical twins. Reported in the second study: The T cell response to vaccination in identical twins was reported by the authors to appear partly convergent and partly personalized. In the study, vaccine-responding T cell clones were precisely tracked in identical twins.

The chain couples TRBV20-1 to TRBJ2-1; 10 nucleotides in the junction match TRBD2. This sequence originates from a woman under 30 in good health. The sample consisted of PBMCs. The CDR3 here reads CSASPTSGVSNEQFF. DNA sequence: TGCAGTGCTAGCCCCACTAGCGGGGTGTCCAATGAGCAGTTCTTC.